This T cell receptor (beta chain) was recovered during a study of CD8+CD57+ T cells in acquired aplastic anemia. Genomic DNA acted as the template from which TCR beta VDJ combination and CDR3 sequence profiling were carried out. TCRdb reprocessed the reads via MiXCR and lists one record per CDR3 protein. Here the sample spans about half a million distinct CDR3 sequences, around 32% being singletons. CDR3 length: 16 residues. CDR1 is SNHLY and CDR2 is FYNNEI in the germline V gene. V shed 4 bases, J shed 8 bases, and the junction held 12 bases outside the gene matches. This clonotype was counted many times. In patients chosen for sequencing, flow cytometry had shown CD8+CD57+ cell expansion.

Source material: sorted CD4+, CD8+, or CD8+CD57+ T cells (not recorded which) from PBMCs. The chain links TRBV2 to TRBJ2-1; 9 bases agree with TRBD2. The clonotype was recovered from a human donor with aplastic anemia. This chain's CDR3 is CASSGGRGELGYEQFF. The CDR3 nucleotides are TGTGCCAGCAGTGGCGGGAGGGGGGAGCTTGGGTATGAGCAGTTCTTC.